Included here is one TCR beta chain sequence, with context. This entry is derived from a study of T cell changes during pregnancy in multiple sclerosis. Assay used: immunoSEQ multiplex PCR; TCRdb lists only in-frame clones, some missing. The sample holds 120,000 or so clones, about 93% seen once. The receptor comes from a female donor with multiple sclerosis, enrolled in a pregnancy study. The specimen was peripheral blood, collected before pregnancy.

CDR3 amino acids: CASRQRGGRADGYF. CDR3 nucleotide sequence: TGTGCCAGCAGACAGAGGGGCGGGAGGGCCGATGGGTACTTC. The chain couples TRBV27 to TRBJ2-7; 9 bases are shared with TRBD2. The V gene's germline CDR1 is MNHEY and CDR2 SMNVEV (reference sequence). J gave up 12 bases and V 6 bases, and 15 bases lay outside the gene matches. This CDR3 has 14 amino acids.